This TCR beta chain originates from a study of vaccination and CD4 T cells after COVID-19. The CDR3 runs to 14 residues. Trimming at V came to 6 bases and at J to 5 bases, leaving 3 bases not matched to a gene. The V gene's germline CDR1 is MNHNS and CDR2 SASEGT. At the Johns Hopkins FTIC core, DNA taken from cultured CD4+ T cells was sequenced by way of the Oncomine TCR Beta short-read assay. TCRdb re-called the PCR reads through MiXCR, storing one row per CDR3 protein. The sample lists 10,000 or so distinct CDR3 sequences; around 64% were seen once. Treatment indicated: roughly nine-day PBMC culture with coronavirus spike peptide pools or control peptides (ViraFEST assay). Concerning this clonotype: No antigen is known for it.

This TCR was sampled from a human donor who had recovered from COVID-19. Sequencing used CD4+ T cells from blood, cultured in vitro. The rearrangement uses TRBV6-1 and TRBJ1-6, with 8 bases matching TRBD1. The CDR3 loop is CASSGQGHNSPLHF. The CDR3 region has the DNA TGTGCCAGCAGCGGACAGGGCCATAATTCACCCCTCCACTTT.